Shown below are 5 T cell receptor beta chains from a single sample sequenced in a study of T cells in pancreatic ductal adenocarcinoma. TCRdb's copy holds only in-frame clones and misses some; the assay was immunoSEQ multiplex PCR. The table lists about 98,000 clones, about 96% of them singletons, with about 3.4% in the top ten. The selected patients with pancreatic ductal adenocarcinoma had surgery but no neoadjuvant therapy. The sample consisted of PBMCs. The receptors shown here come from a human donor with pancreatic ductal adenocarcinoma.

The DNA of the CDR3 is TGTGCCAGCAGTTTCCCCCATATCCTATCCCAGCATTTT. Translation: CASSFPHILSQHF. This chain links TRBV28 with TRBJ1-5; D is uncertain. The CDR3 length is 13 residues. Germline CDR1 MDHEN, CDR2 SYDVKM. V shed 3 bases and J shed 11 bases, with 14 bases lying between them.

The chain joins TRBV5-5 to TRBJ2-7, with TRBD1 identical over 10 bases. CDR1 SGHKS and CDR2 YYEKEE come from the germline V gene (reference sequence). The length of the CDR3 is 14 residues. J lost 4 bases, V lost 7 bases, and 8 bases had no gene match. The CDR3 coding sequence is TGTGCCAGCGGAATCCGGGACAGGGGTTACGAGCAGTACTTC. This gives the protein CASGIRDRGYEQYF.

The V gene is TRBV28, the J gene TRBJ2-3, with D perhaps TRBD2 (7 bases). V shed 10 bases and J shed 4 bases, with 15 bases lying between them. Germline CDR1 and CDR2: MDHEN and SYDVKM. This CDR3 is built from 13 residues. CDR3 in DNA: TGTGCCATAGGGGGGGAAAACGCAGATACGCAGTATTTT. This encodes CAIGGENADTQYF.

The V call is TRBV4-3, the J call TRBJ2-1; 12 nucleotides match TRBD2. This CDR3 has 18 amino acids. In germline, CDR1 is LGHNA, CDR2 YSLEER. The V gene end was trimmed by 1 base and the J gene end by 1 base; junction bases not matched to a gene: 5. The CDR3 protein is CASSQGLAGVGSYNEQFF. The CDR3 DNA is TGCGCCAGCAGCCAAGGACTAGCGGGAGTTGGATCCTACAATGAGCAGTTCTTC.

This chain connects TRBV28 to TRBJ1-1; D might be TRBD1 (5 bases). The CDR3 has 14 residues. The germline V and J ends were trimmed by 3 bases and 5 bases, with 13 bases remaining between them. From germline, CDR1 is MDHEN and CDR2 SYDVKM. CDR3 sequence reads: CASSFTGRRTEAFF. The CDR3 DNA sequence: TGTGCCAGCAGTTTCACAGGAAGAAGGACTGAAGCTTTCTTT.